The 9 T cell receptor beta chains in this list originate from one sample, sequenced in a study of radiotherapy plus CTLA-4 blockade in lung cancer. Clones were sequenced by immunoSEQ multiplex PCR, and TCRdb holds only the in-frame ones, with some missing. The data contain about 81,000 clones, around 72% of them seen just once; the ten biggest clones take up around 15%. Sequenced here: peripheral blood, sampled from a patient treated with radiotherapy plus ipilimumab. The receptor source for this set is a human donor with non-small cell lung cancer that progressed on radiotherapy plus ipilimumab.

This clone was observed once. The chain employs TRBV6-5 and TRBJ2-5; 15 positions agree with TRBD2. CDR3 length: 16 amino acids. Germline V gene lookup returns CDR1 MNHEY and CDR2 SVGAGI. The V and J ends lost 2 bases and 5 bases, in that order; junction bases with no gene match: 3. The CDR3 reads CASSYHGTSGGETQYF. CDR3 sequence (DNA): TGTGCCAGCAGTTACCACGGGACTAGCGGGGGGGAGACCCAGTACTTC.

This rearrangement joins TRBV5-5 to TRBJ1-5; the D gene is possibly TRBD1 (5 bases). The CDR3 sequence is 13 residues long. The V and J ends lost 0 bases and 7 bases respectively, with 8 bases between them. Germline CDR1 is SGHKS and CDR2 is YYEKEE (reference sequence). The CDR3 loop reads CASSLVEGQPQHF. CDR3 DNA: TGTGCCAGCAGCTTGGTTGAGGGGCAGCCCCAGCATTTT.

The J gene is TRBJ2-6, the V gene TRBV1. TRBV1 counts as a pseudogene. The CDR3 covers 15 residues. The CDR3: CTSSGRSSGANVLTF. The CDR3 nucleotides are TGCACCAGCAGCGGCAGGAGCTCTGGGGCCAACGTCCTGACTTTC.

The chain links TRBV6-1 to TRBJ1-4, with 7 bases matching TRBD1. Germline V gene lookup returns CDR1 MNHNS and CDR2 SASEGT. The CDR3 contains 15 residues. V dropped 4 bases and J dropped 6; count of bases not matched to a gene: 8. CDR3 amino acids: CASSGQGSTYEKLFF. The DNA for the CDR3 is TGTGCCAGCAGTGGACAGGGCTCCACTTATGAAAAACTGTTTTTT.

V gene TRBV9 combines with J gene TRBJ2-4; 8 nucleotides match TRBD2. Germline V gene sequence: CDR1 SGDLS, CDR2 YYNGEE. The CDR3 consists of 16 residues. With 4 bases clipped from V and 3 bases from J, the junction kept 9 bases outside the gene matches. The CDR3 sequence is CASSPSAGEGKNIQYF. CDR3 DNA: TGTGCCAGCAGCCCCTCAGCGGGAGAGGGCAAAAACATTCAGTACTTC.

The chain joins TRBV9 to TRBJ2-7; D perhaps matches TRBD2 (5 bases). Trimming removed 0 bases at V and 4 bases at J, with 8 bases between. This CDR3 contains 13 residues. Germline values: CDR1 SGDLS, CDR2 YYNGEE. CDR3 in DNA: TGTGCCAGCAGCGTAGCAGCGGAGTACGAGCAGTACTTC. Protein: CASSVAAEYEQYF.

The chain joins TRBV11-3 to TRBJ2-5; D gene unclear. The germline V gene encodes CDR1 SGHNT and CDR2 YENEEA. This CDR3 contains 13 residues. Trimming removed 3 bases from V and 5 bases from J, with 10 bases in between. The CDR3 loop reads CASSFTEFETQYF. DNA of the CDR3: TGTGCCAGCAGCTTTACAGAGTTTGAGACCCAGTACTTC.

The chain links TRBV28 to TRBJ2-7; tentatively, D is TRBD2 (6 bases). CDR1 and CDR2 (germline): MDHEN, SYDVKM. CDR3 length: 15 amino acids. V lost 8 bases and J lost 4, with 21 bases in between. Here the CDR3 DNA reads TGTGCCAGCGCACGCGGAACTTCTGGAGGGTACGAGCAGTACTTC. It translates to CASARGTSGGYEQYF.

V is TRBV7-9 and J is TRBJ1-1; D is ambiguous. Trimming stripped 1 base from V and 0 bases from J, with 9 bases between. This CDR3 is 15 amino acids long. Germline CDR1 SEHNR, CDR2 FQNEAQ (reference sequence). This chain's CDR3 is CASSLGSAMNTEAFF. The CDR3 coding sequence is TGTGCCAGCAGCTTAGGGTCCGCTATGAACACTGAAGCTTTCTTT.